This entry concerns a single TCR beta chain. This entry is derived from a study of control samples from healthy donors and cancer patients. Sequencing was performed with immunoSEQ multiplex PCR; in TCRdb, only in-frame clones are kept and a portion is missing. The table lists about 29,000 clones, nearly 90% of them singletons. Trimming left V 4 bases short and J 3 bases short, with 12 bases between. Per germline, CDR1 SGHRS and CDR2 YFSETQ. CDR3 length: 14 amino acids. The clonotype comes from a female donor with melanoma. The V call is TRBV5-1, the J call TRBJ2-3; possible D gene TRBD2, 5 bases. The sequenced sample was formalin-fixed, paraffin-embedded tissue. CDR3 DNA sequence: TGCGCCAGCAGCCCTAGCCGCCTAACAGATACGCAGTATTTT. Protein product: CASSPSRLTDTQYF.